This TCR beta chain originates from a study of cytomegalovirus exposure and HLA in healthy donors. Study-wide background: Inside one of the first data releases sat around 77 million unique TCRs taken from HLA-typed donors.

A word on this clone: Its target is not known.

Study-level findings and limits: Cytomegalovirus association was listed for 150 or so TCR beta chains.

The germline CDR1 and CDR2 sequences are MNHEY and SMNVEV (reference sequence). The CDR3 totals 14 residues. V shed 10 bases and J shed 2 bases, with 17 bases lying between them. This PCR relied on a set of 60 Vbeta primers and 13 Jbeta primers. Per the study methods: Later work found tens of millions of unique TCR beta chains, with approximately 12 million shared. Data came from immunoSEQ multiplex PCR; TCRdb stores just in-frame clones and leaves some out. That table gives V, J and clone size, and the DNA gave D and trimming. Of about 150,000 clones listed, less than 90% are singletons. The J gene is TRBJ2-5, the V gene TRBV27, with D perhaps matching TRBD2 (6 bases). The TCR was taken from a boy aged 2 to 10 in good health and CMV-seronegative. Material: PBMCs. In nucleotides, the CDR3 is TGTGCCACTGCGTCGGCCCGGGAGCAAGAGACCCAGTACTTC. This encodes CATASAREQETQYF.